These T cell receptor beta chains were read from a single sample in a study of T cells in Graves' hyperthyroidism and ophthalmopathy. TCRdb fed the multiplex PCR reads into MiXCR, producing one record per CDR3 protein. The sample shows roughly 500,000 distinct CDR3 sequences, about 43% of them seen only once. The specimen sequenced was peripheral blood or thyroid tissue (not recorded which). The receptors were sampled from an adult woman with Graves' disease, either hyperthyroidism or ophthalmopathy (not recorded which). Both conserved end residues are trimmed from each CDR3.

J gene | V gene | CDR3 protein
TRBJ1-5 | TRBV13 | ASSLGGGAWETQH
TRBJ2-2 | TRBV10-3 | AISPTGLNTGELF
TRBJ2-7 | TRBV7-2 | AGSVAWDENYEQY
TRBJ1-5 | TRBV28 | ASTKTGHYSNQPQH
TRBJ1-2 | TRBV5-1 | ASSLGRSRQGNGYT
TRBJ1-2 | TRBV29-1 | SAPRGGGYT
TRBJ1-1 | TRBV7-9 | ASSHRDRPSAF
TRBJ2-5 | TRBV10-3 | ATGPGQEETQY
TRBJ1-5 | TRBV10-3 | ASSGPGTPNQPQH
TRBJ2-2 | TRBV11-2 | ASSLDAWNTGELF
TRBJ1-5 | TRBV15 | ATSRGTVSYQPQH
TRBJ1-1 | TRBV20-1 | SARGNTEAF
TRBJ2-7 | TRBV6-1 | ASTRLAGVEQY
TRBJ2-7 | TRBV15 | AASSLAGTYEQY
TRBJ2-2 | TRBV9 | ASSPNRGLAGETGELF
TRBJ1-5 | TRBV28 | ASTVGRESNQPQH
TRBJ2-5 | TRBV24-1 | ATSQRETQY
TRBJ1-5 | TRBV2 | ASSAVRRMDEH
TRBJ1-2 | TRBV12-3/TRBV12-4 | ASSTPTGFSYGYT
TRBJ1-2 | TRBV19 | ASSEQGEYGYT
TRBJ2-7 | TRBV29-1 | SVEDSVGEGTYEQY
TRBJ1-1 | TRBV20-1 | SARRDPSLFTAF
TRBJ1-2 | TRBV12-3/TRBV12-4 | ASSLLGQGERGYT
TRBJ1-6 | TRBV5-1 | ASRPGDSNQPLH
TRBJ1-2 | TRBV5-1 | ASSLQGMNYGYT
TRBJ2-7 | TRBV28 | ASSPLGGLISYEQY
TRBJ2-2 | TRBV5-1 | ASSLGFLSGELF
TRBJ1-5 | TRBV10-3 | AISATNQENQPQH